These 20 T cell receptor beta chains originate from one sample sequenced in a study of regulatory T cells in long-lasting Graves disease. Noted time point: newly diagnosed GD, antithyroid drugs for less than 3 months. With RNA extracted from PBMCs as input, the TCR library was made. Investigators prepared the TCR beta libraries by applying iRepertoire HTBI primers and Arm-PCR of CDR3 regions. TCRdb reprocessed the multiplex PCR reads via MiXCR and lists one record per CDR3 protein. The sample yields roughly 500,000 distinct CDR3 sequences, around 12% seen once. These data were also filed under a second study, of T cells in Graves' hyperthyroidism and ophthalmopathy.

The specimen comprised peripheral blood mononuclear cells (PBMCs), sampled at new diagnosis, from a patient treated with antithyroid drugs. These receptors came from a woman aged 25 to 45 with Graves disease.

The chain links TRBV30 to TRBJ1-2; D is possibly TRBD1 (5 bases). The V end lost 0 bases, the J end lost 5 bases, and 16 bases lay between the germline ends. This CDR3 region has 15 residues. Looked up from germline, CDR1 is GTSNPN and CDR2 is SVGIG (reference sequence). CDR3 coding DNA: TGTGCCTGGAGTGTAGGGCGGCCCGGGGGATATGGCTACACCTTC. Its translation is CAWSVGRPGGYGYTF.

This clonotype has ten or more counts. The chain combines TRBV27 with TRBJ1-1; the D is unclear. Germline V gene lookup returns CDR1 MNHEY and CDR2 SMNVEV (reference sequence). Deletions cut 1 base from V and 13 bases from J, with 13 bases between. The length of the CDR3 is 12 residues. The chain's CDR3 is CASSLYGERVFF. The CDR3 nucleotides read TGTGCCAGCAGTTTATACGGGGAGAGGGTTTTCTTT.

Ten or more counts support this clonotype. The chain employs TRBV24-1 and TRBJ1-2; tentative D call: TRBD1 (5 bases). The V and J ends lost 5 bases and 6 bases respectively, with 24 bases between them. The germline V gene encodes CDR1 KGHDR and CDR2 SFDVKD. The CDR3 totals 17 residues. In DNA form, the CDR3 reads TGTGCCACCAGTGGTTCCGGGACCGGGACGGCGGGTCATGGCTACACCTTC. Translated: CATSGSGTGTAGHGYTF.

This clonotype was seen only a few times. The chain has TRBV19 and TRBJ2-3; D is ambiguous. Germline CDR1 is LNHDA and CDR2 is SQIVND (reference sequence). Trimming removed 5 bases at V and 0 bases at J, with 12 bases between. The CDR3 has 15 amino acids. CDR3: CASSSKPSSTDTQYF. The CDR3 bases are TGTGCCAGTAGTTCGAAGCCCTCTAGCACAGATACGCAGTATTTT.

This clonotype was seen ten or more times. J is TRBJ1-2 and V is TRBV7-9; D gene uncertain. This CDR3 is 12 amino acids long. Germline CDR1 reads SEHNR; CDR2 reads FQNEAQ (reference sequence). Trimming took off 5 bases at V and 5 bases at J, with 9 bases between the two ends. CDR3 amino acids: CASSETAYGYTF. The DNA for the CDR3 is TGTGCCAGCAGCGAGACGGCGTATGGCTACACCTTC.

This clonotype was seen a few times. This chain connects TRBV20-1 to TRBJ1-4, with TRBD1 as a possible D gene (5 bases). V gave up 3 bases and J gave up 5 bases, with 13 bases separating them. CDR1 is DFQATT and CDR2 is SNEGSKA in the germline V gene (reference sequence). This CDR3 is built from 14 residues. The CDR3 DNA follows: TGCAGTGCTAGTATGGGGGAGCCCAATGAAAAACTGTTTTTT. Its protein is CSASMGEPNEKLFF.

The CDR3 DNA follows: TGTGCCAGTAGTATAAGCGGGAGGTACAATGAGCAGTTCTTC. It specifies CASSISGRYNEQFF. This chain links TRBV19 with TRBJ2-1; 9 bases are a match to TRBD2. This CDR3 has 14 amino acids. The V gene's germline CDR1 is LNHDA and CDR2 SQIVND (reference sequence). The J segment lost 4 bases and the V segment lost 2 bases, leaving 0 bases of the junction unmatched.

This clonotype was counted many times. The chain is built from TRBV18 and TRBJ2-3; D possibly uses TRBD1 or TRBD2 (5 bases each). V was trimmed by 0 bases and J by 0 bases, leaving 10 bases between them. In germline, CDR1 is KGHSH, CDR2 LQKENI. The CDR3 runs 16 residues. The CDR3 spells CASSPPTGASTDTQYF. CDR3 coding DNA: TGTGCCAGCTCACCACCGACCGGGGCTAGCACAGATACGCAGTATTTT.

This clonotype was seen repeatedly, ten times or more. As DNA, the CDR3 is TGTGCCAGCAGCTTGAGGGCCCCGGGGACGCAGTATTTT. Translation gives CASSLRAPGTQYF. V usage is TRBV11-2 and J usage is TRBJ2-3; tentative D call: TRBD2 (5 bases). This CDR3 has 13 residues. Germline assignment: CDR1 SGHAT and CDR2 FQNNGV. The ends were cut back, 3 bases at V and 9 bases at J, with 13 bases in the middle.

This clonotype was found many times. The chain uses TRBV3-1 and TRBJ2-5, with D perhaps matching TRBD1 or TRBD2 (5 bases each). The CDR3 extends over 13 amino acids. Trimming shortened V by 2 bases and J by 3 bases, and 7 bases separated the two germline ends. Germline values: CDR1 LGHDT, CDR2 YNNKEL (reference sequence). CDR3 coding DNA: TGTGCCAGCAGCCAATTGGGGGAAGAGACCCAGTACTTC. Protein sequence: CASSQLGEETQYF.

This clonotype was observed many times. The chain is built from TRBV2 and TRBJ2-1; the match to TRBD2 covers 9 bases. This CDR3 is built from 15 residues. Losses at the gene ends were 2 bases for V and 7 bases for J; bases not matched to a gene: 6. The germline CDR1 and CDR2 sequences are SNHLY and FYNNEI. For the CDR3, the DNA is TGTGCCAGCAGTGAAAGGCGGGAGGGCCTTAATGAGCAGTTCTTC. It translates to CASSERREGLNEQFF. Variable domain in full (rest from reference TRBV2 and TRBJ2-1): EPEVTQTPSHQVTQMGQEVILRCVPISNHLYFYWYRQILGQKVEFLVSFYNNEISEKSEIFDDQFSVERPDGSNFTLKIRSTKLEDSAMYFCASSERREGLNEQFFGPGTRLTVL.

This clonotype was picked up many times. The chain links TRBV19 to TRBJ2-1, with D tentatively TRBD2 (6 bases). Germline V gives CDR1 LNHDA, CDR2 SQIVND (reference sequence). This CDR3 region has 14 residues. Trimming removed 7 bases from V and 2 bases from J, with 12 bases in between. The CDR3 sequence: CASNGGATYNEQFF. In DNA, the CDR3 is TGTGCCAGTAATGGCGGGGCAACCTACAATGAGCAGTTCTTC. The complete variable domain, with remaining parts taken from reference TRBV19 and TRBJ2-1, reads DGGITQSPKYLFRKEGQNVTLSCEQNLNHDAMYWYRQDPGQGLRLIYYSQIVNDFQKGDIAEGYSVSREKKESFPLTVTSAQKNPTAFYLCASNGGATYNEQFFGPGTRLTVL.

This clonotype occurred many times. The CDR3 here is CSAEMRDGAYNEQFF. In nucleotides, the CDR3 is TGCAGTGCGGAGATGAGGGACGGAGCCTACAATGAGCAGTTCTTC. V is TRBV20-1 and J is TRBJ2-1; TRBD1 or TRBD2 may be the D gene (5 bases each). The CDR3 covers 15 residues. V dropped 6 bases and J dropped 2 bases, with 17 bases sitting between them. Germline CDR1 and CDR2: DFQATT and SNEGSKA (reference sequence).

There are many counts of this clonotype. In DNA form, the CDR3 reads TGTGCCAGCCTGCATCGACAGGGCACCCCCTACAATGAGCAGTTCTTC. Translated: CASLHRQGTPYNEQFF. J is TRBJ2-1 and V is TRBV11-2; 7 bases are shared with TRBD1. V trimming: 8 bases; J trimming: 2 bases; junction bases outside the gene matches: 12. This CDR3 is built from 16 residues. The germline gives CDR1 SGHAT, CDR2 FQNNGV.

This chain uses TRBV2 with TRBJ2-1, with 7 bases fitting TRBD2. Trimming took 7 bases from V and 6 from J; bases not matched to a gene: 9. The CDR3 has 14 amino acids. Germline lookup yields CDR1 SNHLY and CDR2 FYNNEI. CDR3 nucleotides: TGTGCCAGCACCGTGGCGGGAGCGGGCAATGAGCAGTTCTTC. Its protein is CASTVAGAGNEQFF.

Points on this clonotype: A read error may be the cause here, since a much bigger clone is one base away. The CDR3 coding sequence is TGTGCCAGCAGTTTAGGTTTGAATTTGGACACTGAAGCTTTCTTT. Translation: CASSLGLNLDTEAFF. The chain recombines TRBV12-3 or TRBV12-4 with TRBJ1-1; D unresolved. Trimming stripped 1 base from V and 3 bases from J, with 12 bases between. The length of the CDR3 is 15 residues.

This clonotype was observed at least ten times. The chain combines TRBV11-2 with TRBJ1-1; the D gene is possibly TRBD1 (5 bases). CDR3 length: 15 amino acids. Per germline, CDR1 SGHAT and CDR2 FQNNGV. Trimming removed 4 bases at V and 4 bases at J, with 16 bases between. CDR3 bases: TGTGCCAGCAGCTCCAGATCGTGGGGCGTCACTGAAGCTTTCTTT. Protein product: CASSSRSWGVTEAFF. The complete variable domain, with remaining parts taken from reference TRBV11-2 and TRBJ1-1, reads EAGVAQSPRYKIIEKRQSVAFWCNPISGHATLYWYQQILGQGPKLLIQFQNNGVVDDSQLPKDRFSAERLKGVDSTLKIQPAKLEDSAVYLCASSSRSWGVTEAFFGQGTRLTVV.

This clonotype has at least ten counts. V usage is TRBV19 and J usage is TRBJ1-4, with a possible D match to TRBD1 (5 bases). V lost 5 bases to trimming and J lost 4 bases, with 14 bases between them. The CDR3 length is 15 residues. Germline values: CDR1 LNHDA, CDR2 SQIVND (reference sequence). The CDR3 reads CASSAQGAGNEKLFF. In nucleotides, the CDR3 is TGTGCCAGTAGTGCACAAGGGGCTGGTAATGAAAAACTGTTTTTT. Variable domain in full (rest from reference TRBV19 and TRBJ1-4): DGGITQSPKYLFRKEGQNVTLSCEQNLNHDAMYWYRQDPGQGLRLIYYSQIVNDFQKGDIAEGYSVSREKKESFPLTVTSAQKNPTAFYLCASSAQGAGNEKLFFGSGTQLSVL.

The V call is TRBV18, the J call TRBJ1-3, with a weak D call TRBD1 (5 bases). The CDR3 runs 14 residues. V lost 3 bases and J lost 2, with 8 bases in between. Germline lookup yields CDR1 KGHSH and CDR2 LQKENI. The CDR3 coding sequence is TGTGCCAGCTCACCGGCGGGGGCTGGAAACACCATATATTTT. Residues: CASSPAGAGNTIYF. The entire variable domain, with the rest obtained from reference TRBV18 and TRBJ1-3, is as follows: NAGVMQNPRHLVRRRGQEARLRCSPMKGHSHVYWYRQLPEEGLKFMVYLQKENIIDESGMPKERFSAEFPKEGPSILRIQQVVRGDSAAYFCASSPAGAGNTIYFGEGSWLTVV.

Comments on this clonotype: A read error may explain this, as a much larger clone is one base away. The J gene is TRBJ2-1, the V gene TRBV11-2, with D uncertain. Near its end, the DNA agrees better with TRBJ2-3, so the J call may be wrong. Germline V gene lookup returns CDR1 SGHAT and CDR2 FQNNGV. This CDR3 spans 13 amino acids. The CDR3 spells CARSIRRSDTQYF. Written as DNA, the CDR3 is TGTGCCCGCAGCATCCGTCGTTCAGATACGCAGTATTTT.